Shown below are 4 T cell receptor beta chains from a single sample sequenced in a study of OX40 agonist ivuxolimab in advanced cancers. The assay was immunoSEQ multiplex PCR, and TCRdb's table has in-frame clones only and misses some. Of about 58,000 clones listed, over 65% were seen once; the top ten hold over 1.3%. The starting material was CD4+ or CD8+ T cells sorted from blood, obtained in a trial of the OX40 agonist ivuxolimab. These receptors were obtained from an adult with an advanced solid tumor such as melanoma, head and neck, liver or kidney cancer.

The rearrangement links TRBV4-1 to TRBJ2-1; no reliable D call. Trimming left V 0 bases short and J 0 bases short, with 9 bases between. CDR1 and CDR2 (germline): MGHRA, YSYEKL. This CDR3 has 16 amino acids. The CDR3 loop is CASSQDDSTSYNEQFF. CDR3 DNA: TGCGCCAGCAGCCAAGATGATAGTACCTCCTACAATGAGCAGTTCTTC.

The V and J genes are TRBV6-5 and TRBJ1-5; TRBD1 might be the D (5 bases). CDR1 and CDR2 (germline): MNHEY, SVGAGI. The CDR3 extends over 15 amino acids. V was shortened by 5 bases and J by 2 bases, with 13 bases between the two germline ends. In DNA form, the CDR3 reads TGTGCCAGCAGTCCTATTCGAGGGGGCAATCAGCCCCAGCATTTT. Its protein is CASSPIRGGNQPQHF.

J is TRBJ2-2 and V is TRBV19; 9 nucleotides agree with TRBD1. V lost 7 bases and J lost 5; bases outside the gene matches: 5. This CDR3 region has 14 residues. CDR1 and CDR2 from the germline V gene are LNHDA and SQIVND (reference sequence). The CDR3, as DNA: TGTGCCAGTAAAAGGACAGGGGTTACCGGGGAGCTGTTTTTT. Encoded protein: CASKRTGVTGELFF.

Comments on this clone: At one of its ends the junction is not consistent with the germline gene, which may arise from a read error. The J gene is TRBJ2-2, the V gene TRBV7-7, with D maybe TRBD1 (5 bases). This CDR3 spans 15 amino acids. Germline V CDR1 and CDR2: SSHAT, FNYEAQ (reference sequence). The CDR3 here is CASSLSGTNTGELFF. The CDR3 DNA is TGTGCTAGCAGCTTATCAGGGACGAACACCGGGGAGCTGTTTTTT.